This T cell receptor beta chain comes out of a study of shared clonotypes between healthy human individuals. Using immunoSEQ multiplex PCR, the repertoire was profiled, and TCRdb retains in-frame clones only, with some absent. The sample shows 1.4 million or so clones, less than 99% of them seen only once. This sequence was found in a man aged 30 to 39 in good health. The material sequenced was naive CD4+ T cells sorted from blood. Subset specified: CD45RA+ positively selected.

CDR3 DNA: TGTGCCACCAGCAGAGACCCCGGGGGGAATTTAGAGACCCAGTACTTC. Protein product: CATSRDPGGNLETQYF. The chain uses TRBV15 and TRBJ2-5; 7 nucleotides align to TRBD2. Trimming took 0 bases from V and 4 from J; bases not matched to a gene: 8. The CDR3 loop spans 16 amino acids. CDR1 LNHNV and CDR2 YYDKDF come from the germline V gene (reference sequence).